These 27 T cell receptor beta chains originate from one sample sequenced in a study of T cell responses to AZD1222 COVID-19 vaccine (TCRdb year 2021). Receptor amplification or capture employed the immunoSEQ multiplex PCR assay. TCRdb retrieved this table from immuneACCESS and kept in-frame rearrangements only. Not all clones are present; in checked studies, unresolved V genes account for under half, and no reason is known for the remainder. The sample contains roughly 150,000 clones, 90% to 95% of them found a single time. 5% of the sample goes to the ten largest clones. Taken with the paper, the label for time point translates to: baseline before first vaccination. The sample here was peripheral blood, taken on day 0 of AZD1222 vaccination. Source of these receptors: an adult in good health.

The chain is built from TRBV5-4 and TRBJ2-5, with TRBD2 matching over 12 bases. The V and J ends lost 0 bases and 5 bases, in that order; junction bases with no gene match: 2. This CDR3 contains 15 residues. Germline V gene sequence: CDR1 SGHNT, CDR2 YYREEE (reference sequence). CDR3 nucleotide sequence: TGTGCCAGCAGCTTGGGGCTAGCGGGAGGGGAGACCCAGTACTTC. Translated: CASSLGLAGGETQYF.

The chain has TRBV7-2 and TRBJ1-1; D is perhaps TRBD1 (6 bases). This CDR3 has 14 residues. Trimming removed 1 base from V and 5 bases from J, with 11 bases in between. Germline CDR1 SGHTA, CDR2 FQGNSA. As DNA, the CDR3 is TGTGCCAGCAGCTTAGGTAGGGGGAGGACTGAAGCTTTCTTT. Its translation: CASSLGRGRTEAFF.

J is TRBJ2-7 and V is TRBV25-1, with TRBD1 as a possible D gene (5 bases). V lost 1 base to trimming and J lost 2 bases, with 12 bases between them. From germline, CDR1 is MGHDK and CDR2 SYGVNS. The CDR3 has 15 amino acids. The CDR3 sequence is CASSEWNTDTYEQYF. Written as DNA, the CDR3 is TGTGCCAGCAGTGAATGGAACACGGACACCTACGAGCAGTACTTC.

V gene TRBV11-2 combines with J gene TRBJ2-7; D may match TRBD1 or TRBD2 (5 bases each). Trimming took 4 bases from V and 1 from J, leaving 17 bases between them. The CDR3 is 16 amino acids. Germline V gene lookup returns CDR1 SGHAT and CDR2 FQNNGV. The CDR3 bases are TGTGCCAGCAGCTCAATACGGGGCATCAATTCCTACGAGCAGTACTTC. As protein: CASSSIRGINSYEQYF.

The V call is TRBV6-5, the J call TRBJ2-5, with D hard to call. Germline V gene sequence: CDR1 MNHEY, CDR2 SVGAGI. The CDR3 totals 12 residues. The V and J ends lost 8 bases and 5 bases respectively, with 12 bases between them. CDR3: CASLSPGETQYF. CDR3 DNA: TGTGCCAGCCTTTCGCCCGGGGAGACCCAGTACTTC.

In this sample, this clone turned up a few times. The chain links TRBV6-6 to TRBJ1-5, with D perhaps matching TRBD1 (5 bases). This CDR3 comprises 14 residues. V lost 8 bases to trimming and J lost 2 bases, with 13 bases between them. The germline V gene has CDR1 MNHNY and CDR2 SVGAGI (reference sequence). The CDR3 region is CASDIGGGNQPQHF. The CDR3 DNA reads as TGTGCCAGCGATATCGGGGGGGGCAATCAGCCCCAGCATTTT.

This clone was recorded only once. The rearrangement uses TRBV29-1 and TRBJ2-1; 8 nucleotides line up with TRBD2. With 7 bases clipped from V and 6 bases from J, the junction kept 8 bases outside the gene matches. CDR3 size: 13 residues. The germline V gene has CDR1 SQVTM and CDR2 ANQGSEA. Written as DNA, the CDR3 is TGCAGCGCTACCACCGGGACTAGCAATGAGCAGTTCTTC. Amino acids: CSATTGTSNEQFF.

CDR3: CASTPRKRQGVLFSGNTIYF. DNA of the CDR3: TGTGCCAGCACCCCGAGGAAGAGGCAGGGGGTTCTCTTCTCTGGAAACACCATATATTTT. V and J are TRBV6-2 or TRBV6-3 and TRBJ1-3; TRBD1 matches at 7 bases. The CDR3 extends over 20 amino acids. Germline V CDR1 and CDR2: MNHEY, SVGEGT. The V segment lost 7 bases and the J segment 0 bases; nucleotides outside the gene matches: 21.

The V gene is TRBV28, the J gene TRBJ2-1; TRBD1 matches at 12 bases. V dropped 5 bases and J dropped 10; count of bases not matched to a gene: 12. In germline, CDR1 is MDHEN, CDR2 SYDVKM. CDR3 size: 16 residues. The CDR3 DNA is TGTGCCAGCAGTCCGCGATTCGGGACAGGGGGCAGAGAGCAGTTCTTC. Its translation: CASSPRFGTGGREQFF.

In DNA form, the CDR3 reads TGTGCCAGCAGTTTATCGGCCCTAAGGGGAGGAAGCAATCAGCCCCAGCATTTT. This gives the protein CASSLSALRGGSNQPQHF. The rearrangement links TRBV28 to TRBJ1-5, with a weak D call TRBD1 (5 bases). CDR3 length: 18 residues. Trimming stripped 1 base from V and 1 base from J, with 17 bases between. Germline CDR1 reads MDHEN; CDR2 reads SYDVKM.

This sequence joins TRBV10-1 and TRBJ2-3, with TRBD2 identical over 10 bases. There are 15 residues in the CDR3. V lost 8 bases, J lost 3 bases, and 8 bases stayed unmatched. Germline V gives CDR1 WNHNN, CDR2 SYGVQD (reference sequence). The CDR3 region has the DNA TGCGCCAGCTCCCGTCTAGCGGGAGCGACAGATACGCAGTATTTT. Translating gives CASSRLAGATDTQYF.

The J gene is TRBJ2-1, the V gene TRBV7-2, with 7 bases fitting TRBD1. Germline CDR1 SGHTA, CDR2 FQGNSA. CDR3 length: 17 amino acids. The trim removed 1 base at V and 8 bases at J, leaving 14 bases unmatched. The DNA of the CDR3 is TGTGCCAGCAGCTTAGAACCGACAGGGCGGATAGGGGATGAGCAGTTCTTC. Its translation is CASSLEPTGRIGDEQFF.

The V call is TRBV11-2, the J call TRBJ2-5; 12 positions match TRBD1. V lost 0 bases to trimming and J lost 6 bases; unmatched junction nucleotides: 2. Germline lookup yields CDR1 SGHAT and CDR2 FQNNGV. The CDR3 loop spans 15 amino acids. The CDR3 reads CASSLEGQGAKTQYF. The CDR3 DNA is TGTGCCAGCAGCTTAGAGGGACAGGGGGCGAAGACCCAGTACTTC.

The chain is built from TRBV7-6 and TRBJ2-1, with 7 bases identical to TRBD2. Trimming at V came to 5 bases and at J to 6 bases, leaving 10 bases not matched to a gene. The CDR3 is 15 amino acids. Per germline, CDR1 SGHVS and CDR2 FNYEAQ. DNA for the CDR3: TGTGCCAGCAGCCCGTCGGGGGGTGAGGGCAATGAGCAGTTCTTC. It encodes CASSPSGGEGNEQFF. The full variable domain, with the rest looked up from reference TRBV7-6 and TRBJ2-1, is GAGVSQSPRYKVTKRGQDVALRCDPISGHVSLYWYRQALGQGPEFLTYFNYEAQQDKSGLPNDRFSAERPEGSISTLTIQRTEQRDSAMYRCASSPSGGEGNEQFFGPGTRLTVL.

The chain joins TRBV28 to TRBJ2-2; D possibly corresponds to TRBD1 (5 bases). This CDR3 contains 13 residues. Germline V gene data show CDR1 as MDHEN and CDR2 as SYDVKM. V lost 5 bases, J lost 4 bases, and 8 bases lay in between. The CDR3 sequence is CASSIGATGELFF. In DNA, the CDR3 is TGTGCCAGCAGTATAGGGGCCACCGGGGAGCTGTTTTTT.

V gene TRBV5-1 combines with J gene TRBJ2-5; D uncertain. The CDR3 sequence is 12 residues long. Trimming removed 2 bases from V and 4 bases from J, with 6 bases in between. Germline V gene data show CDR1 as SGHRS and CDR2 as YFSETQ. CDR3 sequence reads: CASSFPPETQYF. The CDR3 DNA reads as TGCGCCAGCAGCTTTCCCCCAGAGACCCAGTACTTC.

This clone occurred once. The rearrangement links TRBV10-3 to TRBJ2-3, with 12 nucleotides matching TRBD2. Germline V gene data show CDR1 as ENHRY and CDR2 as SYGVKD. With V trimmed by 8 bases and J by 0 bases, 3 bases remained unmatched. This CDR3 is 15 amino acids long. CDR3 protein: CAIDGLAGSTDTQYF. In DNA form, the CDR3 reads TGTGCCATCGACGGACTAGCGGGGAGCACAGATACGCAGTATTTT.

Written as DNA, the CDR3 is TGTGCCAGCAGCGTTGGTGATAGGGGTCGGGAAAAACTGTTTTTT. This sequence encodes CASSVGDRGREKLFF. V is TRBV5-4 and J is TRBJ1-4, with a possible D match to TRBD1 (5 bases). V lost 4 bases to trimming and J lost 8 bases, with 18 bases between them. The germline CDR1 and CDR2 sequences are SGHNT and YYREEE (reference sequence). CDR3 size: 15 residues.

V and J are TRBV7-9 and TRBJ2-7; a weak D match, TRBD2 (6 bases). There are 15 residues in the CDR3. V lost 4 bases to trimming and J lost 0 bases, with 13 bases between them. Germline V gives CDR1 SEHNR, CDR2 FQNEAQ (reference sequence). The CDR3 DNA sequence: TGTGCCAGCAGCTCATCGGGGGTTAGCTCCTACGAGCAGTACTTC. It is translated as CASSSSGVSSYEQYF.

The V gene is TRBV28, the J gene TRBJ2-3; TRBD2 aligns across 7 bases. Germline V gene lookup returns CDR1 MDHEN and CDR2 SYDVKM. Unmatched junction bases numbered 9, after V lost 11 bases and J lost 4 bases. The CDR3 runs 13 residues. DNA for the CDR3: TGTGCCGCGACCGGGCTAGCGGCAGATACGCAGTATTTT. Translating it yields CAATGLAADTQYF.

This chain connects TRBV28 to TRBJ2-5; 7 bases match TRBD1. From germline, CDR1 is MDHEN and CDR2 SYDVKM. Germline trimming cut 2 bases from V and 4 bases from J; bases unmatched to any gene: 13. The CDR3 has 17 amino acids. CDR3 nucleotides: TGTGCCAGCAGTTTAGATATTAGAGGGTCAGGGGGAGAGACCCAGTACTTC. Protein sequence: CASSLDIRGSGGETQYF.

This clone has a handful of counts. The chain couples TRBV28 to TRBJ2-1, with D hard to call. Trimming cost V 5 bases and J 4 bases, with 15 bases left between them. Germline V lookup: CDR1 MDHEN, CDR2 SYDVKM. CDR3 length: 15 residues. CDR3 bases: TGTGCCAGCAGTACAGCGACCAGATTTTACAATGAGCAGTTCTTC. Protein sequence: CASSTATRFYNEQFF.

The CDR3 DNA sequence: TGTGCCAGCAGCCAAGGACCGTCTGGGGCTTCAGGGGCCAACGTCCTGACTTTC. Amino acids: CASSQGPSGASGANVLTF. The rearrangement uses TRBV3-1 (or the pseudogene TRBV3-2) and TRBJ2-6; tentative D call: TRBD1 (5 bases). Trimming took 1 base from V and 4 from J, leaving 17 bases between them. CDR3 size: 18 residues. The V gene's germline CDR1 is LGHDT and CDR2 YNNKEL (reference sequence).

The chain employs TRBV19 and TRBJ2-3; D is possibly TRBD2 (5 bases). This CDR3 has 12 amino acids. Trimming cost V 9 bases and J 6 bases, with 13 bases left between them. Germline V gene lookup returns CDR1 LNHDA and CDR2 SQIVND (reference sequence). In DNA, the CDR3 is TGTGCCAGCAGACGGGCGGGCGATACGCAGTATTTT. It codes for CASRRAGDTQYF.

This chain connects TRBV4-3 to TRBJ2-1; 11 bases align to TRBD1. Trimming took 4 bases from V and 8 from J; bases not matched to a gene: 16. CDR1 LGHNA and CDR2 YSLEER come from the germline V gene. The CDR3 has 18 amino acids. DNA of the CDR3: TGCGCCAGCAGCCCCAACCTACCGGGACAGGGGGTTACGGATGAGCAGTTCTTC. This translates into CASSPNLPGQGVTDEQFF.

The chain employs TRBV19 and TRBJ1-1; D is possibly TRBD1 (5 bases). V was cut by 0 bases and J by 1 base, with 12 bases left in between. This CDR3 spans 16 amino acids. The V gene's germline CDR1 is LNHDA and CDR2 SQIVND (reference sequence). Here the CDR3 DNA reads TGTGCCAGTAGTATAGAGAGGGCAGGGTCGAACACTGAAGCTTTCTTT. It specifies CASSIERAGSNTEAFF.

The chain uses TRBV6-2 or TRBV6-3 and TRBJ1-5; no reliable D call. CDR3 length: 14 amino acids. The germline V gene encodes CDR1 MNHEY and CDR2 SVGEGT. Trimming removed 6 bases at V and 0 bases at J, with 9 bases between. The CDR3, as DNA: TGTGCCAGCAGCGAAATCCATAGCAATCAGCCCCAGCATTTT. The encoded protein is CASSEIHSNQPQHF.